These 17 T cell receptor beta chains share one sample of origin, sequenced in a study of sequential checkpoint blockade in melanoma. Sample treatment: randomized to nivolumab then ipilimumab (arm A) or the reverse (arm B). The method was immunoSEQ multiplex PCR; TCRdb's version includes in-frame clones alone and lacks a portion of them. The sample holds some 40,000 clones, about 30% seen once. This sample comprised tumor tissue (inferred from file names), obtained from a patient given nivolumab and ipilimumab in sequence. The origin of the receptors is a human donor with melanoma.

The chain links TRBV15 to TRBJ2-1; TRBD2 is a possible D gene (5 bases). V lost 3 bases and J lost 7, with 19 bases in between. The V gene's germline CDR1 is LNHNV and CDR2 YYDKDF (reference sequence). The CDR3 is 16 amino acids. The CDR3 nucleotides are TGTGCCACCAGCAGCTACATTTCGGAGGCTGGGAATGAGCAGTTCTTC. Encoded protein: CATSSYISEAGNEQFF.

The rearrangement joins TRBV15 to TRBJ2-7; D is unresolved. CDR3 size: 17 residues. Trimming pared 1 base from V and 3 bases from J, leaving 19 bases between. CDR1 and CDR2 from the germline V gene are LNHNV and YYDKDF (reference sequence). DNA of the CDR3: TGTGCCACCAGCAGAGCATACGGAACGGCACTGAACTACGAGCAGTACTTC. Translating gives CATSRAYGTALNYEQYF. Combining the CDR3 with reference TRBV15 and TRBJ2-7 gives the whole variable domain DAMVIQNPRYQVTQFGKPVTLSCSQTLNHNVMYWYQQKSSQAPKLLFHYYDKDFNNEADTPDNFQSRRPNTSFCFLDIRSPGLGDTAMYLCATSRAYGTALNYEQYFGPGTRLTVT.

The chain uses TRBV5-1 and TRBJ1-2; 8 bases match TRBD1. Unmatched junction bases numbered 7, after V lost 4 bases and J lost 2 bases. Germline V lookup: CDR1 SGHRS, CDR2 YFSETQ. The length of the CDR3 is 15 residues. CDR3 DNA: TGCGCCAGCAGCACCCTACAGGGGGGAAACTATGGCTACACCTTC. This encodes CASSTLQGGNYGYTF.

In this sample, this clone turned up many times. This chain links TRBV11-3 with TRBJ1-6; D gene uncertain. The CDR3 consists of 15 residues. The V and J ends lost 1 base and 7 bases respectively, with 11 bases between them. Looked up from germline, CDR1 is SGHNT and CDR2 is YENEEA. The CDR3 sequence: CASSLVEGGNSPLHF. DNA of the CDR3: TGTGCCAGCAGCTTAGTTGAGGGTGGCAATTCACCCCTCCACTTT.

The V call is TRBV27, the J call TRBJ2-1; 7 nucleotides align to TRBD2. Germline trimming cut 6 bases from V and 8 bases from J; bases unmatched to any gene: 13. The CDR3 is made up of 15 amino acids. Per germline, CDR1 MNHEY and CDR2 SMNVEV (reference sequence). CDR3 protein: CASSNKPGGRDEQFF. As DNA, the CDR3 is TGTGCCAGCAGCAATAAACCCGGGGGGAGGGATGAGCAGTTCTTC.

This clone turned up a few times. In DNA, the CDR3 is TGTGCCAGCAGCCTTCCCTACACCCCAGGGGGACCAGAGACCCAGTACTTC. Translated: CASSLPYTPGGPETQYF. The chain uses TRBV6-8 and TRBJ2-5, with 7 bases identical to TRBD1. Per the germline V gene, CDR1 is MNHGY and CDR2 is SAAAGT. The CDR3 loop spans 17 amino acids. V dropped 6 bases and J dropped 4; count of bases not matched to a gene: 17.

The chain joins TRBV7-2 to TRBJ2-1; D possibly matches TRBD1 or TRBD2 (5 bases each). V lost 4 bases, J lost 6 bases, and 10 bases lay in between. The germline V gene has CDR1 SGHTA and CDR2 FQGNSA. The CDR3 is 13 amino acids. The CDR3 DNA sequence: TGTGCCAGCAGCTGGGGACCAAGCAATGAGCAGTTCTTC. Translated, it gives CASSWGPSNEQFF.

V gene TRBV30 combines with J gene TRBJ1-2, with 11 bases aligning to TRBD1. CDR1 is GTSNPN, CDR2 SVGIG, per germline (reference sequence). The CDR3 is 12 residues long. The V gene end was trimmed by 7 bases and the J gene end by 10 bases; junction bases not matched to a gene: 8. CDR3 amino acids: CALSPGQGVYTF. For the CDR3, the DNA is TGTGCCTTGTCGCCGGGACAGGGGGTCTACACCTTC.

The chain recombines TRBV6-8 with TRBJ1-2; D possibly corresponds to TRBD1 (6 bases). CDR1 is MNHGY and CDR2 is SAAAGT in the germline V gene. The length of the CDR3 is 16 residues. The V end was cut by 0 bases, the J end by 10 bases, with 21 bases between. The CDR3 protein is CASSYSKREQGGAYTF. The CDR3 DNA is TGTGCCAGCAGTTACTCGAAAAGGGAACAGGGAGGGGCCTACACCTTC.

The rearrangement links TRBV12-5 to TRBJ2-3, with no clear D. Germline assignment: CDR1 LGHNT and CDR2 FRNRAP. The V gene lost 5 bases and the J gene lost 5 bases, with 8 bases spanning the gap. The CDR3 length is 12 residues. The CDR3 DNA follows: TGTGCTAGTGGTCAGGACGTAGATACGCAGTATTTT. As protein: CASGQDVDTQYF.

This clone was counted once. The V call is TRBV19, the J call TRBJ2-3, with D possibly matching TRBD1 (6 bases). The CDR3 is made up of 14 amino acids. Germline-derived CDR1 and CDR2 are LNHDA and SQIVND (reference sequence). Trimming stripped 3 bases from V and 4 bases from J, with 11 bases between. The CDR3 region is CASSILQGADTQYF. The DNA of the CDR3 is TGTGCCAGTAGTATCTTACAGGGTGCAGATACGCAGTATTTT.

This clone was seen more than once but under ten times. Written as DNA, the CDR3 is TGTGCCAGCAGCGTCGGAGTGGGACAGAGGTCAGATACGCAGTATTTT. Protein: CASSVGVGQRSDTQYF. The V and J genes are TRBV9 and TRBJ2-3; 7 bases are shared with TRBD1. The V gene's germline CDR1 is SGDLS and CDR2 YYNGEE. This CDR3 contains 16 residues. V lost 2 bases, J lost 4 bases, and 10 bases stayed unmatched.

This clone has just one count. This sequence joins TRBV30 and TRBJ2-5; D is uncertain. The CDR3 covers 13 residues. The germline gives CDR1 GTSNPN, CDR2 SVGIG (reference sequence). V lost 0 bases to trimming and J lost 2 bases, with 7 bases between them. CDR3 nucleotides: TGTGCCTGGAGTGTACGGCGGCAAGAGACCCAGTACTTC. It specifies CAWSVRRQETQYF.

This clone was seen only a few times. The V and J genes are TRBV11-1 and TRBJ2-2, with TRBD2 matching over 9 bases. The CDR3 totals 17 residues. V shed 2 bases and J 4 bases; nucleotides not matched to a gene: 8. The germline gives CDR1 SGHAT, CDR2 FQDESV (reference sequence). The CDR3, as DNA: TGTGCCAGCAGCTTATCGGCGGCTAGCGGGACCACCGGGGAGCTGTTTTTT. Its protein product is CASSLSAASGTTGELFF. Using reference TRBV11-1 and TRBJ2-2 for the parts outside the CDR3, the full variable domain is EAEVAQSPRYKITEKSQAVAFWCDPISGHATLYWYRQILGQGPELLVQFQDESVVDDSQLPKDRFSAERLKGVDSTLKIQPAELGDSAMYLCASSLSAASGTTGELFFGEGSRLTVL.

This clone was seen only a few times. The CDR3 nucleotides read TGCGCCAGCAGCCAAGACAGGGGAGGTTGGGAGCTGTTTTTT. This sequence encodes CASSQDRGGWELFF. The chain carries TRBV5-1 and TRBJ2-2, with 8 nucleotides matching TRBD1. Germline lookup yields CDR1 SGHRS and CDR2 YFSETQ. V lost 4 bases to trimming and J lost 9 bases; unmatched junction nucleotides: 8. The CDR3 spans 14 residues.

The chain couples TRBV6-7 to TRBJ1-5, with D possibly matching TRBD1 (5 bases). TRBV6-7 is classed as an ORF, of uncertain function. Trimming took off 4 bases at V and 6 bases at J, with 13 bases between the two ends. The CDR3 consists of 14 residues. This CDR3 reads CASSSGLDGQPQHF. The CDR3 region has the DNA TGTGCCAGCAGTTCGGGACTAGATGGTCAGCCCCAGCATTTT.

The sample holds one count of this clone. The chain carries TRBV19 and TRBJ1-5; D remains ambiguous. Germline CDR1 is LNHDA and CDR2 is SQIVND (reference sequence). This CDR3 has 13 amino acids. Trimming took off 4 bases at V and 5 bases at J, with 9 bases between the two ends. This chain's CDR3 is CASSRLTDQPQHF. The DNA of the CDR3 is TGTGCCAGTAGTAGACTAACGGATCAGCCCCAGCATTTT.